The 20 T cell receptor beta chains below come from one sample, sequenced in a study of a mutant IDH1 vaccine in newly diagnosed glioma. Some clones are missing from TCRdb's copy, which holds only in-frame ones; the method was immunoSEQ multiplex PCR. The table records around 88,000 clones, about 80% of them present only once. Time point meaning: baseline, week 1 (first vaccination visit). The treatment was: pre-vaccination baseline after standard-of-care therapy. The sequencing used PBMCs, collected from a glioma patient treated with radiotherapy, temozolomide or both. Every receptor here comes from a middle-aged man with glioma.

This clone was observed once. CDR3: CASSLKGPRTEAFF. In DNA, the CDR3 is TGTGCCAGCAGTTTAAAGGGGCCGAGAACTGAAGCTTTCTTT. The V call is TRBV27, the J call TRBJ1-1; a weak D match, TRBD1 (5 bases). Germline loops: CDR1 MNHEY, CDR2 SMNVEV (reference sequence). CDR3 size: 14 residues. V gave up 2 bases and J gave up 5 bases, with 12 bases separating them.

The chain couples TRBV7-8 to TRBJ2-7; D is unclear. The V gene lost 1 base and the J gene lost 1 base, with 8 bases spanning the gap. This CDR3 comprises 14 residues. The V gene's germline CDR1 is SGHVS and CDR2 FQNEAQ. The CDR3 sequence is CASSLVAYSYEQYF. For the CDR3, the DNA is TGTGCCAGCAGCTTAGTGGCCTATTCCTACGAGCAGTACTTC.

The chain recombines TRBV11-1 with TRBJ1-2, with 9 bases aligning to TRBD1. The V segment lost 4 bases and the J segment 3 bases; nucleotides outside the gene matches: 6. This CDR3 contains 15 residues. Germline values: CDR1 SGHAT, CDR2 FQDESV (reference sequence). In DNA, the CDR3 is TGTGCCAGCAGCTCGGGACAGGGTGGTGACTATGGCTACACCTTC. Translation gives CASSSGQGGDYGYTF.

This clone showed up just once. The chain combines TRBV9 with TRBJ2-4, with D possibly matching TRBD2 (6 bases). V was trimmed by 4 bases and J by 3 bases, leaving 14 bases between them. CDR3 length: 15 residues. The germline gives CDR1 SGDLS, CDR2 YYNGEE. This CDR3 is CASSPTRDFKNIQYF. CDR3 DNA sequence: TGTGCCAGCAGCCCAACCCGGGACTTCAAAAACATTCAGTACTTC.

This chain joins TRBV6-1 and TRBJ2-1; 7 nucleotides agree with TRBD2. Germline V gives CDR1 MNHNS, CDR2 SASEGT. This CDR3 region has 14 residues. Losses at the gene ends were 2 bases for V and 5 bases for J; bases not matched to a gene: 3. In nucleotides, the CDR3 is TGTGCCAGCAGTGAAAGGCGGGGGAACAATGAGCAGTTCTTC. It translates to CASSERRGNNEQFF.

The genes are TRBV9 and TRBJ2-5; no definite D call. The CDR3 covers 15 residues. V dropped 0 bases and J dropped 4 bases, with 13 bases sitting between them. Germline CDR1 and CDR2: SGDLS and YYNGEE. This chain's CDR3 is CASSVGGLTGETQYF. DNA of the CDR3: TGTGCCAGCAGCGTAGGCGGCTTAACGGGAGAGACCCAGTACTTC.

The V and J genes are TRBV18 and TRBJ2-1, with D possibly matching TRBD1 (6 bases). The CDR3 is 16 residues long. Germline values: CDR1 KGHSH, CDR2 LQKENI. V was pared by 0 bases and J by 5 bases, with 14 bases between. CDR3 loop: CASSPPDRTWDNEQFF. In DNA, the CDR3 is TGTGCCAGCTCACCACCAGACAGGACCTGGGACAATGAGCAGTTCTTC.

This clone was seen a single time. The chain is built from TRBV5-4 and TRBJ2-4; tentative D call: TRBD2 (7 bases). CDR1 and CDR2 from the germline V gene are SGHNT and YYREEE (reference sequence). V shed 0 bases and J shed 7 bases, with 8 bases lying between them. The CDR3 has 13 residues. The CDR3 spells CASSLGGGNIQYF. In DNA form, the CDR3 reads TGTGCCAGCAGCTTGGGCGGGGGCAACATTCAGTACTTC.

V is TRBV4-3 and J is TRBJ2-2; 14 nucleotides align to TRBD2. CDR1 and CDR2 from the germline V gene are LGHNA and YSLEER. The CDR3 has 17 residues. Germline trimming cut 1 base from V and 7 bases from J; bases unmatched to any gene: 5. For the CDR3, the DNA is TGCGCCAGCAGCCAAGCCGGGACTAGCGGGAGAGTCGGGGAGCTGTTTTTT. It specifies CASSQAGTSGRVGELFF.

This chain joins TRBV7-2 and TRBJ1-2; D not resolved. The V end was cut by 4 bases, the J end by 1 base, with 7 bases between. Germline values: CDR1 SGHTA, CDR2 FQGNSA. This CDR3 comprises 13 residues. DNA of the CDR3: TGTGCCAGCAGCTCGGACGGTAACTATGGCTACACCTTC. Translation gives CASSSDGNYGYTF.

The chain carries TRBV5-4 and TRBJ2-5; D unresolved. In germline, CDR1 is SGHNT, CDR2 YYREEE (reference sequence). The CDR3 is 13 amino acids. V was shortened by 0 bases and J by 1 base, with 4 bases between the two germline ends. The CDR3 region has the DNA TGTGCCAGCAGCTTGGGAGCCCAAGAGACCCAGTACTTC. It yields the protein CASSLGAQETQYF. Complete variable domain (other parts from reference TRBV5-4 and TRBJ2-5): ETGVTQSPTHLIKTRGQQVTLRCSSQSGHNTVSWYQQALGQGPQFIFQYYREEENGRGNFPPRFSGLQFPNYSSELNVNALELDDSALYLCASSLGAQETQYFGPGTRLLVL.

The chain employs TRBV5-1 and TRBJ1-1; no firm D call. CDR1 is SGHRS, CDR2 YFSETQ, per germline. The CDR3 spans 15 residues. The ends were cut back, 2 bases at V and 1 base at J, with 12 bases in the middle. The CDR3 is CASSFAGYGNTEAFF. The CDR3 DNA sequence: TGCGCCAGCAGCTTCGCAGGTTACGGGAACACTGAAGCTTTCTTT.

This clone was detected a few times. The chain couples TRBV6-4 to TRBJ1-5; unclear D gene. The CDR3 extends over 15 amino acids. CDR1 is MRHNA, CDR2 SNTAGT, per germline. V shed 2 bases and J shed 0 bases, with 8 bases lying between them. Here the CDR3 reads CASSDMIPSNQPQHF. CDR3 sequence (DNA): TGTGCCAGCAGTGACATGATTCCTAGCAATCAGCCCCAGCATTTT.

The table lists this clone with a count of one. The chain couples TRBV5-5 to TRBJ2-5, with D perhaps given as TRBD1 or TRBD2 (5 bases each). The CDR3 consists of 14 residues. The germline CDR1 and CDR2 sequences are SGHKS and YYEKEE (reference sequence). The V end lost 4 bases, the J end lost 1 base, and 11 bases lay between the germline ends. The CDR3 DNA sequence: TGTGCCAGCAGCCCCGGGACGTTCCAAGAGACCCAGTACTTC. Protein: CASSPGTFQETQYF.

The V call is TRBV30, the J call TRBJ1-3; D is uncertain. V was cut by 5 bases and J by 2 bases, with 13 bases left in between. Germline-derived CDR1 and CDR2 are GTSNPN and SVGIG (reference sequence). This CDR3 spans 14 amino acids. This chain's CDR3 is CAWARPEAGNTIYF. DNA of the CDR3: TGTGCCTGGGCCCGTCCAGAGGCTGGAAACACCATATATTTT.

The CDR3 spells CASSQDGTRGSGYTF. The CDR3 DNA is TGCGCCAGCAGCCAAGATGGAACAAGGGGTTCGGGCTACACCTTC. The gene calls are TRBV4-3 and TRBJ1-2; perhaps TRBD1 as D (5 bases). There are 15 residues in the CDR3. Looked up from germline, CDR1 is LGHNA and CDR2 is YSLEER. Deletions cut 0 bases from V and 8 bases from J, with 16 bases between.

The chain uses TRBV19 and TRBJ2-1; D unclear. The CDR3 contains 13 residues. Germline CDR1 reads LNHDA; CDR2 reads SQIVND (reference sequence). V dropped 3 bases and J dropped 7 bases, with 10 bases sitting between them. DNA for the CDR3: TGTGCCAGTAGTATGTCTACCTGGAATGAGCAGTTCTTC. Amino acid sequence: CASSMSTWNEQFF.

The chain uses TRBV6-6 and TRBJ1-1; D might be TRBD1 (5 bases). This CDR3 is built from 14 residues. The ends were cut back, 6 bases at V and 8 bases at J, with 19 bases in the middle. From germline, CDR1 is MNHNY and CDR2 SVGAGI (reference sequence). In DNA, the CDR3 is TGTGCCAGCAGACCCAATTGGGACGCCCGAGAAGCTTTCTTT. This gives the protein CASRPNWDAREAFF.

V is TRBV5-4 and J is TRBJ2-1; a possible D gene is TRBD2 (5 bases). The ends were cut back, 7 bases at V and 7 bases at J, with 18 bases in the middle. The CDR3 is 14 amino acids. The germline V gene has CDR1 SGHNT and CDR2 YYREEE (reference sequence). CDR3 bases: TGTGCCAGCGGGAGCTCGAAAACGGTTAATGAGCAGTTCTTC. Protein sequence: CASGSSKTVNEQFF. Together with reference TRBV5-4 and TRBJ2-1, the CDR3 gives the full variable domain: ETGVTQSPTHLIKTRGQQVTLRCSSQSGHNTVSWYQQALGQGPQFIFQYYREEENGRGNFPPRFSGLQFPNYSSELNVNALELDDSALYLCASGSSKTVNEQFFGPGTRLTVL.

The V and J genes are TRBV9 and TRBJ2-2, with 11 bases lining up with TRBD1. Trimming cost V 4 bases and J 6 bases; bases outside gene matches: 8. CDR3 length: 16 residues. The germline V gene encodes CDR1 SGDLS and CDR2 YYNGEE. The CDR3 loop is CASSFRWDRGSGELFF. In nucleotides, the CDR3 is TGTGCCAGCAGCTTTAGATGGGACAGGGGGTCCGGGGAGCTGTTTTTT.